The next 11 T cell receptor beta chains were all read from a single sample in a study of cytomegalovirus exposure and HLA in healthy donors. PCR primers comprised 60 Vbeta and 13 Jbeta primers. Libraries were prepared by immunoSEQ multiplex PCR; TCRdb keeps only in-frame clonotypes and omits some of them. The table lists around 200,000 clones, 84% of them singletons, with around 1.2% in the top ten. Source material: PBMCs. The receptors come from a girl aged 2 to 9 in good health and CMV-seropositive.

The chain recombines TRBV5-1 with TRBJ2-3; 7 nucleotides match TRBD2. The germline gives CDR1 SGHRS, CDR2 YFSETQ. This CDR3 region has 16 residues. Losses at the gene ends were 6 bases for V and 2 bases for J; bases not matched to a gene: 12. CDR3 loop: CASTGRGGGYTDTQYF. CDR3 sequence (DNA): TGCGCCAGCACTGGGCGAGGCGGGGGTTACACAGATACGCAGTATTTT.

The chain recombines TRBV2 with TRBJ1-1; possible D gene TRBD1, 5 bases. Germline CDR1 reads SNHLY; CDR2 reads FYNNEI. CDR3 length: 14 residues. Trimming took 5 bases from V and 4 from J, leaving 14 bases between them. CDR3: CASSTHGGGTEAFF. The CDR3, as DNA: TGTGCCAGCAGTACCCATGGGGGGGGCACTGAAGCTTTCTTT.

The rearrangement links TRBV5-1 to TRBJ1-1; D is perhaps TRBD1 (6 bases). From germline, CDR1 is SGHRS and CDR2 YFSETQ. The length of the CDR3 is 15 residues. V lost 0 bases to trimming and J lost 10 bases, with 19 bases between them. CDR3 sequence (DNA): TGCGCCAGCAGCTTGGTGCTGGGGGGGCCGGGATTAGCTTTCTTT. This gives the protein CASSLVLGGPGLAFF.

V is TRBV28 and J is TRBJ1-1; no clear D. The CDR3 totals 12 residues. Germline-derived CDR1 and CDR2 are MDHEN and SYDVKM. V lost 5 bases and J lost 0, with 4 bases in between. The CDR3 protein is CASSPMNTEAFF. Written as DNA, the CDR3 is TGTGCCAGCAGTCCCATGAACACTGAAGCTTTCTTT.

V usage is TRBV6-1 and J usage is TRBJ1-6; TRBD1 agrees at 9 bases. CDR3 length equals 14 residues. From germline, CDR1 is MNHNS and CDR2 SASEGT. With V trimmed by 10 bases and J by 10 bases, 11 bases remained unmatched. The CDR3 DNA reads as TGTGCCACCAAGACAGGGGGTGTTTGGTCACCCCTCCACTTT. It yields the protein CATKTGGVWSPLHF.

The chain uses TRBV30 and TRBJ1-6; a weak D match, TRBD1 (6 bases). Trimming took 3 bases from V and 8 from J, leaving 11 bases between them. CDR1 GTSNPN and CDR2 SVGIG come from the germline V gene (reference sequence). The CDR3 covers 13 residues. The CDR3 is CAWRPPGDSPLHF. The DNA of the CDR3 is TGTGCCTGGAGGCCGCCAGGGGATTCACCCCTCCACTTT.

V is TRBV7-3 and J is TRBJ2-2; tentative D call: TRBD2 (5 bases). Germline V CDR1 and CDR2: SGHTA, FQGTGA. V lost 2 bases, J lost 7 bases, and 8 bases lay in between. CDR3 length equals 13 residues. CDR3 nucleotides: TGTGCCAGCAGCTTACTGGGGAGCGGGGAGCTGTTTTTT. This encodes CASSLLGSGELFF.

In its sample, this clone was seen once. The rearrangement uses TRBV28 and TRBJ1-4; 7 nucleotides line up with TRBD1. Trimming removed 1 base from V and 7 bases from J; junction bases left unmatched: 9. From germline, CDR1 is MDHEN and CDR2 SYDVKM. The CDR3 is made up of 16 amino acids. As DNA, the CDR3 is TGTGCCAGCAGTTTATCGGGCAGGGGGAGAGGTGAAAAACTGTTTTTT. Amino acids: CASSLSGRGRGEKLFF.

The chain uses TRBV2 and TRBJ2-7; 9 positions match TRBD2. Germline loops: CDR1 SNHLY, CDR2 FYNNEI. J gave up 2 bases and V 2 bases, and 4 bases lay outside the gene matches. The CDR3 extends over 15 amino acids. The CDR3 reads CASSEIVAGAYEQYF. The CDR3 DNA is TGTGCCAGCAGTGAAATAGTAGCGGGGGCCTACGAGCAGTACTTC. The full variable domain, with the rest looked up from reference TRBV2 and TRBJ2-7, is EPEVTQTPSHQVTQMGQEVILRCVPISNHLYFYWYRQILGQKVEFLVSFYNNEISEKSEIFDDQFSVERPDGSNFTLKIRSTKLEDSAMYFCASSEIVAGAYEQYFGPGTRLTVT.

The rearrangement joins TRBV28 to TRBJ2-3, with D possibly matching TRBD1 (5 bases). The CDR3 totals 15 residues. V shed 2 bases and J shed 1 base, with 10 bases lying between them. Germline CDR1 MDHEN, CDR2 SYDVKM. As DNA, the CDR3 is TGTGCCAGCAGTTTAGGCAGGGATGGCACAGATACGCAGTATTTT. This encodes CASSLGRDGTDTQYF.

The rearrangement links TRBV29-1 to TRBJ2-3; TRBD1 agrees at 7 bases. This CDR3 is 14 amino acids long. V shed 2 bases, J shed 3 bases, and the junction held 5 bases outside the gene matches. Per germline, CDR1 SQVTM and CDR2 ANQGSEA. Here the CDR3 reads CSVEYRGWTDTQYF. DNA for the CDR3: TGCAGCGTTGAATACAGGGGATGGACAGATACGCAGTATTTT.